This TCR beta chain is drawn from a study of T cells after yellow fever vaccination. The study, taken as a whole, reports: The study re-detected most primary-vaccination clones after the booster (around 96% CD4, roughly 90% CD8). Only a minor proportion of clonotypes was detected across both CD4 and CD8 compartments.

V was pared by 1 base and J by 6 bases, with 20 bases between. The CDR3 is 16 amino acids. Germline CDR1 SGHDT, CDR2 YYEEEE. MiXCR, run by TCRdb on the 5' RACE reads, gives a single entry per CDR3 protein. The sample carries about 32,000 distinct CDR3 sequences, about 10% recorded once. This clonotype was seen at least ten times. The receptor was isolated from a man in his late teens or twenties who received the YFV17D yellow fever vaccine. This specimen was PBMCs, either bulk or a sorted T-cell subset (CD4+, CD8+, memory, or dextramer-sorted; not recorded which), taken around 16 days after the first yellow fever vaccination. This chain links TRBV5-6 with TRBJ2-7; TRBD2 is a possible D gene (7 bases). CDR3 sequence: CASSLRGGRTSLEQYF. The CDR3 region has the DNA TGTGCCAGCAGCTTGAGGGGGGGACGGACGTCTCTCGAGCAGTACTTC.